The 30 T cell receptor beta chains in this list originate from one sample, sequenced in a study of cytomegalovirus exposure and HLA in healthy donors. TCRdb keeps only in-frame clones here, not all; method: immunoSEQ multiplex PCR. The table records about 170,000 clones, roughly 95% of them present only once. The material sequenced was PBMCs. These receptor sequences come from a woman between 18 and 30 years old in good health and CMV-seronegative.

This clone was observed once. The V gene is TRBV12-5, the J gene TRBJ1-1; 9 positions match TRBD1. This CDR3 region has 12 residues. The germline V gene encodes CDR1 LGHNT and CDR2 FRNRAP. V lost 6 bases, J lost 12 bases, and 8 bases stayed unmatched. The CDR3 loop reads CASGSGQGASFF. As DNA, the CDR3 is TGTGCTAGTGGCTCGGGACAGGGTGCGTCTTTCTTT. Combining the CDR3 with reference TRBV12-5 and TRBJ1-1 gives the whole variable domain DARVTQTPRHKVTEMGQEVTMRCQPILGHNTVFWYRQTMMQGLELLAYFRNRAPLDDSGMPKDRFSAEMPDATLATLKIQPSEPRDSAVYFCASGSGQGASFFGQGTRLTVV.

The chain has TRBV9 and TRBJ2-7; D is perhaps TRBD1 (6 bases). Trimming left V 0 bases short and J 7 bases short, with 14 bases between. The germline gives CDR1 SGDLS, CDR2 YYNGEE. The CDR3 spans 14 residues. CDR3 in amino acids: CASSVEVGGGEQYF. CDR3 bases: TGTGCCAGCAGCGTAGAAGTAGGGGGTGGGGAGCAGTACTTC. Full variable domain (remainder filled in from reference TRBV9 and TRBJ2-7): DSGVTQTPKHLITATGQRVTLRCSPRSGDLSVYWYQQSLDQGLQFLIQYYNGEERAKGNILERFSAQQFPDLHSELNLSSLELGDSALYFCASSVEVGGGEQYFGPGTRLTVT.

This chain connects TRBV2 to TRBJ2-2, with D tentatively TRBD1 (6 bases). The CDR3 runs to 13 residues. CDR1 is SNHLY, CDR2 FYNNEI, per germline. The V and J ends lost 7 bases and 2 bases respectively, with 8 bases between them. The DNA of the CDR3 is TGTGCCAGCACACAGGGAAACACCGGGGAGCTGTTTTTT. It is translated as CASTQGNTGELFF.

The genes are TRBV9 and TRBJ1-4; weak D call: TRBD1 (5 bases). In germline, CDR1 is SGDLS, CDR2 YYNGEE. The CDR3 has 16 residues. V gave up 4 bases and J gave up 0 bases, with 13 bases separating them. In DNA form, the CDR3 reads TGTGCCAGCAGCCCGGGTGGGGGGTCAACTAATGAAAAACTGTTTTTT. Translating it yields CASSPGGGSTNEKLFF.

CDR3 in DNA: TGTGCCAGCAGCTTAGAAACACAGAATGGCTACACCTTC. Protein sequence: CASSLETQNGYTF. The chain employs TRBV7-9 and TRBJ1-2; D remains ambiguous. The germline V and J ends were trimmed by 1 base and 6 bases, with 9 bases remaining between them. CDR1 and CDR2 (germline): SEHNR, FQNEAQ (reference sequence). This CDR3 spans 13 amino acids.

The J gene is TRBJ2-2, the V gene TRBV11-3, with TRBD1 matching over 7 bases. Germline CDR1 and CDR2: SGHNT and YENEEA. V lost 7 bases to trimming and J lost 1 base; unmatched junction nucleotides: 12. CDR3 length: 17 residues. CDR3 nucleotide sequence: TGTGCCAGCAACAAAAGACCCCGGGACAGGAACACCGGGGAGCTGTTTTTT. Its protein is CASNKRPRDRNTGELFF.

V and J are TRBV7-6 and TRBJ2-1; 7 nucleotides agree with TRBD2. V gave up 8 bases and J gave up 5 bases; unmatched junction bases: 6. The CDR3 totals 13 residues. CDR1 is SGHVS, CDR2 FNYEAQ, per germline. CDR3 region: CASARGGNNEQFF. The CDR3 DNA sequence: TGTGCCAGCGCCCGCGGGGGTAACAATGAGCAGTTCTTC.

The gene calls are TRBV19 and TRBJ1-5; no clear D. The CDR3 consists of 13 residues. V was clipped by 4 bases and J by 15 bases, with 19 bases between them. Germline V gives CDR1 LNHDA, CDR2 SQIVND (reference sequence). CDR3 sequence: CASSTRELNRPHF. The CDR3 nucleotides are TGTGCCAGTAGTACCCGGGAACTCAATCGTCCGCATTTT.

The V and J genes are TRBV27 and TRBJ2-7, with D possibly TRBD1 on 6 matching bases. The CDR3 extends over 13 amino acids. The V gene lost 5 bases and the J gene lost 5 bases, with 13 bases spanning the gap. CDR1 and CDR2 from the germline V gene are MNHEY and SMNVEV (reference sequence). CDR3 in DNA: TGTGCCAGCAGTCCACAGGGTATCCACGAGCAGTACTTC. Its translation: CASSPQGIHEQYF.

V and J are TRBV4-1 and TRBJ1-1, with D unresolved. CDR1 is MGHRA, CDR2 YSYEKL, per germline. The CDR3 has 16 amino acids. Deletions cut 0 bases from V and 6 bases from J, with 17 bases between. Here the CDR3 reads CASSQDRATGFAEAFF. The CDR3, as DNA: TGCGCCAGCAGCCAAGATCGCGCAACGGGTTTCGCTGAAGCTTTCTTT.

The CDR3 spells CASSQDWGGRVTQYF. The CDR3 DNA reads TGCGCCAGCAGCCAAGATTGGGGGGGGCGGGTGACCCAGTACTTC. The chain carries TRBV4-1 and TRBJ2-5; possibly TRBD2 for D (7 bases). V lost 0 bases and J lost 7, with 15 bases in between. The CDR3 runs to 15 residues. CDR1 and CDR2 from the germline V gene are MGHRA and YSYEKL.

The chain is built from TRBV5-6 and TRBJ1-2, with 7 bases lining up with TRBD1. The CDR3 is made up of 14 amino acids. Germline assignment: CDR1 SGHDT and CDR2 YYEEEE. Trimming removed 4 bases from V and 4 bases from J; junction bases left unmatched: 7. The CDR3 bases are TGTGCCAGCAGCGTCCAACAGGGGAGCTATGGCTACACCTTC. Translating it yields CASSVQQGSYGYTF.

This clone has more than one count but fewer than ten. The chain couples TRBV2 to TRBJ2-3; D call uncertain. There are 13 residues in the CDR3. The germline V gene encodes CDR1 SNHLY and CDR2 FYNNEI. V gave up 4 bases and J gave up 2 bases, with 7 bases separating them. CDR3 region: CASSGVYTDTQYF. CDR3 nucleotides: TGTGCCAGCAGTGGCGTCTACACAGATACGCAGTATTTT.

This clone was recorded once. The chain employs TRBV19 and TRBJ2-7, with 8 positions matching TRBD1. Germline V gives CDR1 LNHDA, CDR2 SQIVND (reference sequence). CDR3 size: 14 residues. V lost 3 bases, J lost 3 bases, and 4 bases stayed unmatched. In nucleotides, the CDR3 is TGTGCCAGTAGTATGCAGGGGGCTGACTACGAGCAGTACTTC. As protein: CASSMQGADYEQYF. Using reference TRBV19 and TRBJ2-7 for the parts outside the CDR3, the full variable domain is DGGITQSPKYLFRKEGQNVTLSCEQNLNHDAMYWYRQDPGQGLRLIYYSQIVNDFQKGDIAEGYSVSREKKESFPLTVTSAQKNPTAFYLCASSMQGADYEQYFGPGTRLTVT.

Remarks on this clone: The same CDR3 also results from other DNA sequences found in this sample. The J gene is TRBJ2-7, the V gene TRBV7-2; D gene unclear. The CDR3 runs to 13 residues. The germline CDR1 and CDR2 sequences are SGHTA and FQGNSA. The ends were cut back, 2 bases at V and 2 bases at J, with 7 bases in the middle. The CDR3 region is CASSLNGAYEQYF. CDR3 bases: TGTGCCAGCAGCTTAAACGGAGCCTACGAGCAGTACTTC.

The chain joins TRBV4-3 to TRBJ2-1, with 7 bases lining up with TRBD1. CDR3 length: 16 residues. CDR1 and CDR2 (germline): LGHNA, YSLEER. J lost 3 bases, V lost 0 bases, and 5 bases had no gene match. The CDR3 here is CASSQESRGNYNEQFF. CDR3 DNA: TGCGCCAGCAGCCAAGAAAGCAGGGGGAACTACAATGAGCAGTTCTTC.

The chain employs TRBV7-8 and TRBJ2-7; 8 bases match TRBD1. CDR1 and CDR2 from the germline V gene are SGHVS and FQNEAQ. After removal of 8 bases from V and 0 bases from J, the junction contained 9 bases not matched to a gene. The CDR3 is 15 residues long. CDR3 residues: CASPRQGTSSYEQYF. The CDR3 coding sequence is TGTGCCAGCCCTCGACAGGGGACGAGCTCCTACGAGCAGTACTTC.

This chain joins TRBV9 and TRBJ2-7, with 8 bases that match TRBD1. The V gene's germline CDR1 is SGDLS and CDR2 YYNGEE. The CDR3 consists of 13 residues. The V and J ends lost 3 bases and 6 bases, in that order; junction bases with no gene match: 5. CDR3 region: CASSGTGLGEQYF. The CDR3, as DNA: TGTGCCAGCAGCGGGACAGGGTTGGGCGAGCAGTACTTC.

The V gene is TRBV7-9, the J gene TRBJ2-7, with a possible D match to TRBD2 (6 bases). With 0 bases removed from V and 6 bases from J, the gap between germline ends came to 12 bases. CDR1 and CDR2 (germline): SEHNR, FQNEAQ (reference sequence). This CDR3 is 14 amino acids long. The CDR3 here is CASSLASGDPEQYF. As DNA, the CDR3 is TGTGCCAGCAGCTTAGCCTCGGGGGATCCCGAGCAGTACTTC.

The chain recombines TRBV5-1 with TRBJ2-1; possibly TRBD1 for D (6 bases). Trimming cost V 5 bases and J 1 base, with 10 bases left between them. The CDR3 totals 14 residues. CDR1 and CDR2 from the germline V gene are SGHRS and YFSETQ. Written as DNA, the CDR3 is TGCGCCAGCAGAACAGGGTTTTCCTACAATGAGCAGTTCTTC. It translates to CASRTGFSYNEQFF.

The chain joins TRBV7-2 to TRBJ2-3, with D perhaps matching TRBD1 (5 bases). Germline loops: CDR1 SGHTA, CDR2 FQGNSA. V lost 1 base to trimming and J lost 1 base, with 12 bases between them. This CDR3 contains 16 residues. CDR3 nucleotide sequence: TGTGCCAGCAGCTTAGTAGGGGTAGGAGGCACAGATACGCAGTATTTT. This translates into CASSLVGVGGTDTQYF.

V gene TRBV19 combines with J gene TRBJ1-1; TRBD1 matches 7 bases. Germline V CDR1 and CDR2: LNHDA, SQIVND (reference sequence). V lost 6 bases to trimming and J lost 6 bases; unmatched junction nucleotides: 7. There are 13 residues in the CDR3. This chain's CDR3 is CASSDRVLAEAFF. CDR3 in DNA: TGTGCCAGTAGCGACAGGGTTTTGGCTGAAGCTTTCTTT.

J is TRBJ1-4 and V is TRBV30; D is ambiguous. Deletions cut 0 bases from V and 7 bases from J, with 12 bases between. CDR3 length: 14 amino acids. From germline, CDR1 is GTSNPN and CDR2 SVGIG (reference sequence). The CDR3 DNA sequence: TGTGCCTGGAGTGTACCTTGGGGAGCTGAAAAACTGTTTTTT. Residues: CAWSVPWGAEKLFF.

The chain has TRBV6-5 and TRBJ2-2; TRBD1 is a possible D gene (5 bases). Germline V lookup: CDR1 MNHEY, CDR2 SVGAGI. The length of the CDR3 is 16 residues. V dropped 0 bases and J dropped 1 base, with 9 bases sitting between them. In DNA form, the CDR3 reads TGTGCCAGCAGTTACTCGAGACAGAAGAACACCGGGGAGCTGTTTTTT. It codes for CASSYSRQKNTGELFF.

The gene calls are TRBV7-3 and TRBJ2-3; the match to TRBD1 covers 8 bases. V lost 5 bases, J lost 4 bases, and 8 bases stayed unmatched. The germline V gene has CDR1 SGHTA and CDR2 FQGTGA. CDR3 length: 15 residues. The CDR3 bases are TGTGCCAGCAGCCAAGGACAGGGTCCCCCAGATACGCAGTATTTT. This sequence encodes CASSQGQGPPDTQYF.

J is TRBJ2-7 and V is TRBV10-3; tentative D call: TRBD1 (7 bases). CDR3 size: 15 residues. Germline-derived CDR1 and CDR2 are ENHRY and SYGVKD. V shed 0 bases and J shed 4 bases, with 13 bases lying between them. The CDR3 spells CAISESTGEAYEQYF. The CDR3 DNA sequence: TGTGCCATCAGTGAGTCTACAGGGGAGGCGTACGAGCAGTACTTC.

The CDR3 coding sequence is TGTGCCAGCAGCTTAGGCATAGGGGGCTTCCACGAGCAGTACTTC. Protein: CASSLGIGGFHEQYF. This chain links TRBV5-5 with TRBJ2-7; 7 bases are a match to TRBD1. Germline V lookup: CDR1 SGHKS, CDR2 YYEKEE (reference sequence). The CDR3 totals 15 residues. The V segment lost 2 bases and the J segment 5 bases; nucleotides outside the gene matches: 10.

J is TRBJ1-2 and V is TRBV19; TRBD1 matches 8 bases. The J segment lost 3 bases and the V segment lost 6 bases, leaving 12 bases of the junction unmatched. The CDR3 runs to 16 residues. CDR1 and CDR2 (germline): LNHDA, SQIVND (reference sequence). CDR3 sequence: CASRNPTGTGYYGYTF. The CDR3 DNA follows: TGTGCCAGTAGGAATCCTACCGGGACAGGATACTATGGCTACACCTTC.

This clone was recorded only once. The rearrangement uses TRBV29-1 and TRBJ2-1, with 11 bases fitting TRBD1. V trimming: 5 bases; J trimming: 5 bases; junction bases outside the gene matches: 8. Germline V gene lookup returns CDR1 SQVTM and CDR2 ANQGSEA. This CDR3 contains 15 residues. This CDR3 reads CSVLTGTGGNNEQFF. Written as DNA, the CDR3 is TGCAGCGTTCTGACCGGGACAGGGGGGAACAATGAGCAGTTCTTC.

V gene TRBV6-5 combines with J gene TRBJ1-1; 8 nucleotides align to TRBD1. V trimming: 6 bases; J trimming: 0 bases; junction bases outside the gene matches: 6. Germline loops: CDR1 MNHEY, CDR2 SVGAGI. The CDR3 is made up of 15 amino acids. The DNA of the CDR3 is TGTGCCAGCAGCCCCAGGGGGCGAGTGAACACTGAAGCTTTCTTT. Protein: CASSPRGRVNTEAFF.